The 24 T cell receptor beta chains below come from one sample, sequenced in a study of CD8 T cells in ankylosing spondylitis. MiXCR, run by TCRdb on the 5' RACE reads, gives a single entry per CDR3 protein. The data hold under 250,000 distinct CDR3 sequences, with under 35% observed a single time. The source material was blood, either unsorted or a sorted T cell fraction (not recorded which). The receptors derive from a male donor with ankylosing spondylitis or in good health (not recorded which).

The rearrangement links TRBV5-1 to TRBJ2-1; the match to TRBD2 covers 8 bases. Germline V gene lookup returns CDR1 SGHRS and CDR2 YFSETQ. The CDR3 runs to 13 residues. V lost 4 bases to trimming and J lost 10 bases; unmatched junction nucleotides: 7. Written as DNA, the CDR3 is TGCGCCAGCAGCCCCGCGGGGGGCTGGGAGCAGTTCTTC. Amino acids: CASSPAGGWEQFF.

This chain links TRBV4-1 with TRBJ1-3, with 7 bases that match TRBD1. V trimming: 2 bases; J trimming: 7 bases; junction bases outside the gene matches: 14. Per germline, CDR1 MGHRA and CDR2 YSYEKL. The CDR3 covers 17 residues. Here the CDR3 DNA reads TGCGCCAGCAGCCAATTTACAGGGGACCTAGATGGGAACACCATATATTTT. This gives the protein CASSQFTGDLDGNTIYF.

The chain joins TRBV7-6 to TRBJ2-1, with 9 bases aligning to TRBD2. The germline gives CDR1 SGHVS, CDR2 FNYEAQ. V shed 1 base, J shed 4 bases, and the junction held 11 bases outside the gene matches. This CDR3 has 18 amino acids. This CDR3 reads CASSLGISGGLSYNEQFF. In nucleotides, the CDR3 is TGTGCCAGCAGCTTAGGTATTAGCGGGGGCCTTTCATACAATGAGCAGTTCTTC.

The rearrangement links TRBV2 to TRBJ2-5; D might be TRBD1 or TRBD2, each matching 5 bases. V lost 3 bases, J lost 5 bases, and 7 bases lay in between. CDR1 SNHLY and CDR2 FYNNEI come from the germline V gene. The CDR3 runs 12 residues. CDR3 in amino acids: CASSDRDETQYF. In DNA form, the CDR3 reads TGTGCCAGCAGTGACAGGGACGAGACCCAGTACTTC.

This chain links TRBV12-3 or TRBV12-4 with TRBJ1-2; D ambiguous. The CDR3 contains 13 residues. V shed 0 bases and J shed 4 bases, with 6 bases lying between them. The CDR3 here is CASSLAQSYGYTF. The CDR3 region has the DNA TGTGCCAGCAGTTTAGCCCAGTCCTATGGCTACACCTTC.

The V gene is TRBV10-2, the J gene TRBJ2-5; D is possibly TRBD2 (7 bases). V lost 3 bases, J lost 1 base, and 21 bases lay in between. This CDR3 has 18 residues. CDR1 and CDR2 (germline): WSHSY, SAAADI. This CDR3 is CASSEFGGGTYIQETQYF. CDR3 DNA: TGCGCCAGCAGTGAATTTGGCGGGGGCACCTACATCCAAGAGACCCAGTACTTC.

This chain connects TRBV20-1 to TRBJ1-3; possible D gene TRBD1, 6 bases. The CDR3 covers 13 residues. V was cut by 5 bases and J by 4 bases, with 12 bases left in between. Germline V gives CDR1 DFQATT, CDR2 SNEGSKA (reference sequence). The CDR3 nucleotides are TGCAGTGCTCCTCAGGGGTTCGGAAACACCATATATTTT. As protein: CSAPQGFGNTIYF.

In this sample, this clonotype turned up a few times. The V and J genes are TRBV5-1 and TRBJ2-5; 9 bases are shared with TRBD1. J was trimmed by 1 base and V by 0 bases; bases with no gene match: 4. Germline lookup yields CDR1 SGHRS and CDR2 YFSETQ. This CDR3 contains 16 residues. In nucleotides, the CDR3 is TGCGCCAGCAGCTTGGCTTGGGGACAGGGCCAAGAGACCCAGTACTTC. Protein product: CASSLAWGQGQETQYF.

The chain recombines TRBV6-2 or TRBV6-3 with TRBJ2-7; D is perhaps TRBD1 (5 bases). In germline, CDR1 is MNHEY, CDR2 SVGEGT. The CDR3 has 11 residues. V gave up 6 bases and J gave up 2 bases, with 5 bases separating them. CDR3 sequence reads: CASRTAYEQYF. Written as DNA, the CDR3 is TGTGCCAGCAGGACAGCCTACGAGCAGTACTTC.

The rearrangement joins TRBV20-1 to TRBJ2-3; no clear D gene. V lost 3 bases and J 6 bases, leaving 10 bases between the germline ends. Germline lookup yields CDR1 DFQATT and CDR2 SNEGSKA (reference sequence). There are 12 residues in the CDR3. CDR3 DNA sequence: TGCAGTGCTAGTCAGCAGGCGGATACGCAGTATTTT. Translated, it gives CSASQQADTQYF.

This chain links TRBV12-3 or TRBV12-4 with TRBJ2-4; tentatively, D is TRBD2 (6 bases). The CDR3 has 15 amino acids. The germline V and J ends were trimmed by 1 base and 4 bases, with 11 bases remaining between them. As DNA, the CDR3 is TGTGCCAGCAGTTTAGGGAGGGGCTGGAAAAACATTCAGTACTTC. This gives the protein CASSLGRGWKNIQYF.

This clonotype occurred a few times. The chain employs TRBV9 and TRBJ2-3, with D maybe TRBD2 (6 bases). The CDR3 runs to 14 residues. V was cut by 5 bases and J by 0 bases, with 10 bases left in between. Germline CDR1 is SGDLS and CDR2 is YYNGEE. The CDR3 here is CASRGGGSTDTQYF. The CDR3 DNA sequence: TGTGCCAGCAGGGGAGGCGGTAGCACAGATACGCAGTATTTT. Complete variable domain (other parts from reference TRBV9 and TRBJ2-3): DSGVTQTPKHLITATGQRVTLRCSPRSGDLSVYWYQQSLDQGLQFLIQYYNGEERAKGNILERFSAQQFPDLHSELNLSSLELGDSALYFCASRGGGSTDTQYFGPGTRLTVL.

This chain links TRBV10-3 with TRBJ2-7, with TRBD1 identical over 9 bases. V shed 3 bases, J shed 3 bases, and the junction held 9 bases outside the gene matches. The CDR3 extends over 16 amino acids. CDR1 is ENHRY, CDR2 SYGVKD, per germline. CDR3 sequence (DNA): TGTGCCATCAGTGATGAGGGACAGGGTCGAGTCTACGAGCAGTACTTC. It encodes CAISDEGQGRVYEQYF.

This clonotype was counted many times. This chain joins TRBV20-1 and TRBJ2-1; D gene uncertain. V was shortened by 8 bases and J by 4 bases, with 9 bases between the two germline ends. This CDR3 is 11 amino acids long. Germline CDR1 reads DFQATT; CDR2 reads SNEGSKA (reference sequence). CDR3 in DNA: TGCAGTTTGGACGGATACAATGAGCAGTTCTTC. It translates to CSLDGYNEQFF.

The rearrangement links TRBV6-1 to TRBJ2-5; TRBD1 might be the D (5 bases). The germline CDR1 and CDR2 sequences are MNHNS and SASEGT. V was clipped by 5 bases and J by 4 bases, with 14 bases between them. This CDR3 region has 14 residues. CDR3 region: CASSKTTAGETQYF. In DNA form, the CDR3 reads TGTGCCAGCAGTAAGACGACAGCTGGAGAGACCCAGTACTTC.

This clonotype has more than one count but fewer than ten. The chain recombines TRBV12-3 or TRBV12-4 with TRBJ1-1; no reliable D call. Trimming cost V 5 bases and J 3 bases, with 10 bases left between them. This CDR3 is built from 13 residues. This CDR3 is CASSLLVDTEAFF. CDR3 DNA sequence: TGTGCCAGCAGTCTTTTGGTCGACACTGAAGCTTTCTTT.

The chain joins TRBV4-2 to TRBJ1-2, with 8 bases that match TRBD1. This CDR3 region has 14 residues. Germline-derived CDR1 and CDR2 are LGHNA and YNFKEQ. Trimming removed 3 bases from V and 6 bases from J; junction bases left unmatched: 6. CDR3 coding DNA: TGTGCCAGCAGCCAGGTTATACAGGGGGATGGCTACACCTTC. Protein: CASSQVIQGDGYTF.

This clonotype was found a few times. The CDR3 coding sequence is TGTGCCAGCGGGAGGGGGACCAATCAGCCCCAGCATTTT. Its translation is CASGRGTNQPQHF. V and J are TRBV12-3 or TRBV12-4 and TRBJ1-5; tentative D call: TRBD1 (6 bases). The CDR3 loop spans 13 amino acids. V shed 8 bases and J shed 3 bases, with 11 bases lying between them.

J is TRBJ2-3 and V is TRBV4-1; 8 nucleotides agree with TRBD2. This CDR3 is 17 amino acids long. In germline, CDR1 is MGHRA, CDR2 YSYEKL. The trim removed 0 bases at V and 1 base at J, leaving 6 bases unmatched. The CDR3 reads CASSQDYPGLGTDTQYF. CDR3 DNA sequence: TGCGCCAGCAGCCAAGACTACCCGGGACTAGGCACAGATACGCAGTATTTT.

This chain joins TRBV28 and TRBJ1-1; 8 bases are a match to TRBD1. The germline gives CDR1 MDHEN, CDR2 SYDVKM. The V and J ends lost 5 bases and 2 bases, in that order; junction bases with no gene match: 10. This CDR3 region has 16 residues. The CDR3 region has the DNA TGTGCCAGCAGTCCAGCCGGGACAGGACTAAACACTGAAGCTTTCTTT. Amino acid sequence: CASSPAGTGLNTEAFF.

This chain links TRBV5-5 with TRBJ1-1; D gene uncertain. Trimming removed 7 bases at V and 9 bases at J, with 22 bases between. Germline values: CDR1 SGHKS, CDR2 YYEKEE (reference sequence). CDR3 length: 14 amino acids. CDR3 sequence reads: CASCTPRATDQAFF. In DNA form, the CDR3 reads TGTGCCAGCTGTACCCCACGCGCAACCGACCAAGCTTTCTTT.

This clonotype was observed a few times. This chain links TRBV6-1 with TRBJ1-5; 9 bases line up with TRBD1. V gave up 6 bases and J gave up 3 bases; unmatched junction bases: 6. Germline V gene lookup returns CDR1 MNHNS and CDR2 SASEGT. This CDR3 spans 15 amino acids. The CDR3 protein is CASRDGTGHNQPQHF. CDR3 sequence (DNA): TGTGCCAGCAGAGACGGGACAGGGCACAATCAGCCCCAGCATTTT.

This clonotype was recorded a few times. The chain is built from TRBV11-1 and TRBJ2-2; possibly TRBD2 for D (6 bases). The CDR3 is made up of 17 amino acids. From germline, CDR1 is SGHAT and CDR2 FQDESV (reference sequence). V was cut by 2 bases and J by 0 bases, with 13 bases left in between. CDR3 bases: TGTGCCAGCAGCTTATCGTTGCCGGGGGCGAACACCGGGGAGCTGTTTTTT. This gives the protein CASSLSLPGANTGELFF.

This clonotype has a handful of counts. The chain joins TRBV6-5 to TRBJ1-4, with unresolved D. Germline assignment: CDR1 MNHEY and CDR2 SVGAGI. The length of the CDR3 is 12 residues. The V end was cut by 5 bases, the J end by 7 bases, with 8 bases between. CDR3: CASSRSGEKLFF. The CDR3 nucleotides read TGTGCCAGCAGTCGATCTGGTGAAAAACTGTTTTTT.